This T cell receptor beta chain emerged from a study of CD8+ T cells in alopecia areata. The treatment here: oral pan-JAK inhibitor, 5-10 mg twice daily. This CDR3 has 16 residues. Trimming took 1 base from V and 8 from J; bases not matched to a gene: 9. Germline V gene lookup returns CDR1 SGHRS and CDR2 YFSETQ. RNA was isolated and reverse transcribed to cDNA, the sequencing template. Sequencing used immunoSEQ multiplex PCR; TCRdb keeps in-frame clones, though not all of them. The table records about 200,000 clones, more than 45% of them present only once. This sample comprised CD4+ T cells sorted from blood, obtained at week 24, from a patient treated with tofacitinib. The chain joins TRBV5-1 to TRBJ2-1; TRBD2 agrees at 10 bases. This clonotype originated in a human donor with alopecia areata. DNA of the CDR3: TGCGCCAGCAGCTTGCCGAGACTAGCGGGTGCTGATGAGCAGTTCTTC. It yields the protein CASSLPRLAGADEQFF.